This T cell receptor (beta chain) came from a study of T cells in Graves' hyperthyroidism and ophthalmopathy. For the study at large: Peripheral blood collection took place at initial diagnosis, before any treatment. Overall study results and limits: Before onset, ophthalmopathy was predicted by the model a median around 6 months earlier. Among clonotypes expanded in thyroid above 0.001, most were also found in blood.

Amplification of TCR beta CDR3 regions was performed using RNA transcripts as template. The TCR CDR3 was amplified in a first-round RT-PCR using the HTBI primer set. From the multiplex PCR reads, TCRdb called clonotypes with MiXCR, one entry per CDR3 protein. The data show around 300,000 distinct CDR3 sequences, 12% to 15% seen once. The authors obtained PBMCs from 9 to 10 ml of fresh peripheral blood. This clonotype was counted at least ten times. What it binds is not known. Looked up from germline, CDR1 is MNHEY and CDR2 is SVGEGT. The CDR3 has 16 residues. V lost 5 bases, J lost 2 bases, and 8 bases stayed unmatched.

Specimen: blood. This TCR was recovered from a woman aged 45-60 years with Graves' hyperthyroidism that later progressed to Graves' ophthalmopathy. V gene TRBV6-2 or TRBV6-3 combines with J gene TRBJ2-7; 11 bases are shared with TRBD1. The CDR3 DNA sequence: TGTGCCAGCAGTCATTCATTGGGACAGGGGGCCTACGAGCAGTACTTC. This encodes CASSHSLGQGAYEQYF.